Listed below are T cell receptor beta chains from one sample, sequenced in a study of shared clonotypes between healthy human individuals. TCRdb's table, derived via immunoSEQ multiplex PCR, lists solely in-frame clones and lacks some. The repertoire consists of more than 2 million clones, with nearly 97% occurring once and the leading ten covering around 0.13%. The material sequenced was naive CD4+ T cells sorted from blood. The receptor source for this set is a man younger than 30 in good health. The CDR3 runs from the conserved cysteine through the conserved F or W. D genes are given only for firm matches. Size tells how often a clone was seen (once, few, many) or the class of an expanded clone, and some rows leave it out.

NA	TRBJ1-3	NA	TRBV7-6	CASSPDRRNTIYF	TGTGCCAGCAGCCCGGACAGAAGGAACACCATATATTTT
NA	TRBJ2-7	NA	TRBV11-2	CASSLLGSLGGEQYF	TGTGCCAGCAGCTTATTGGGGTCTTTGGGGGGCGAGCAGTACTTC
once	TRBJ1-2	TRBD1	TRBV5-6	CASSRGTGSGFGYTF	TGTGCCAGCAGCCGAGGGACAGGGAGCGGGTTTGGCTACACCTTC
NA	TRBJ1-5	NA	TRBV6-1	CASSEAEAGGNQPQHF	TGTGCCAGCAGTGAAGCTGAGGCAGGGGGCAATCAGCCCCAGCATTTT
NA	TRBJ2-5	NA	TRBV7-2	CASSLVNSAPGTQYF	TGTGCCAGCAGCTTAGTAAATTCTGCTCCGGGGACCCAGTACTTC
NA	TRBJ2-3	TRBD2	TRBV5-4	CASSPAGVTDTQYF	TGTGCCAGCTCCCCGGCGGGGGTCACAGATACGCAGTATTTT
NA	TRBJ2-1	TRBD2	TRBV10-3	CAISTLLSGRAGNEQFF	TGTGCCATCAGTACACTCCTTAGCGGGAGGGCCGGGAATGAGCAGTTCTTC
few	TRBJ2-2	NA	TRBV19	CASSMEPGPMNTGELFF	TGTGCCAGTAGTATGGAACCCGGGCCCATGAACACCGGGGAGCTGTTTTTT
NA	TRBJ2-5	TRBD2	TRBV19	CASRLAGGQETQYF	TGTGCCAGCCGACTAGCGGGGGGCCAAGAGACCCAGTACTTC
NA	TRBJ2-2	TRBD1	TRBV5-1	CASSSTGDTGELFF	TGCGCCAGCAGCTCAACAGGGGACACCGGGGAGCTGTTTTTT
few	TRBJ1-1	NA	TRBV20-1	CSARVNTEAFF	TGCAGTGCTAGAGTCAACACTGAAGCTTTCTTT
NA	TRBJ1-1	NA	TRBV6-5	CASSYSKAGEAFF	TGTGCCAGCAGTTACTCGAAGGCAGGGGAAGCTTTCTTT
NA	TRBJ1-1	TRBD1	TRBV6-5	CASRTGTGMNTEAFF	TGTGCCAGCAGGACCGGGACAGGGATGAACACTGAAGCTTTCTTT
NA	TRBJ1-2	NA	TRBV28	CASVRKLNYGYTF	TGTGCCAGCGTTAGGAAATTGAACTATGGCTACACCTTC
NA	TRBJ2-2	TRBD2	TRBV4-1	CASRTWEGTNTGELFF	TGCGCCAGCAGAACTTGGGAGGGAACGAACACCGGGGAGCTGTTTTTT
NA	TRBJ2-5	NA	TRBV5-1	CASSLAPRSETQYF	TGCGCCAGCAGCTTGGCCCCCAGGTCAGAGACCCAGTACTTC
NA	TRBJ1-2	NA	TRBV6-1	CASSRSRDKSYGYTF	TGTGCCAGCAGCAGATCCCGGGACAAATCCTATGGCTACACCTTC
NA	TRBJ2-2	TRBD2	TRBV19	CASRPPGLAGSRDTGELFF	TGTGCCAGTAGACCTCCGGGACTAGCGGGGTCGAGGGACACCGGGGAGCTGTTTTTT
NA	TRBJ2-5	NA	TRBV2	CASYPGLQETQYF	TGTGCCAGCTACCCGGGACTCCAAGAGACCCAGTACTTC
few	TRBJ2-7	NA	TRBV18	CASSPRSSELHYEQYF	TGTGCCAGCTCACCACGATCTAGCGAATTACACTACGAGCAGTACTTC